One and the same sample provided the 23 T cell receptor beta chains below, sequenced in a study of cytomegalovirus exposure and HLA in healthy donors. PCR used 60 Vbeta primers and 13 Jbeta primers. The repertoire was sequenced with immunoSEQ multiplex PCR; TCRdb's copy has only in-frame clones and lacks some. The data show around 180,000 clones, over 70% seen once. Sequenced material: PBMCs. The receptors were sampled from a woman aged 30 to 39 in good health and CMV-seropositive.

The CDR3 sequence: CASRLLATQGRPGGYTF. In nucleotides, the CDR3 is TGCGCCAGCAGATTACTAGCCACCCAGGGTCGGCCGGGAGGCTACACCTTC. The rearrangement joins TRBV5-1 to TRBJ1-2; TRBD1 is a possible D gene (5 bases). Germline V gene lookup returns CDR1 SGHRS and CDR2 YFSETQ. The V and J ends lost 5 bases and 8 bases respectively, with 28 bases between them. The CDR3 totals 17 residues.

The chain carries TRBV5-1 and TRBJ2-4; 12 bases map to TRBD2. V was pared by 4 bases and J by 7 bases, with 9 bases of the junction left unmatched. Germline loops: CDR1 SGHRS, CDR2 YFSETQ. The CDR3 has 16 residues. DNA of the CDR3: TGCGCCAGCAGCCTACGACTAGCGGGAGTTGGGAACATTCAGTACTTC. Translated: CASSLRLAGVGNIQYF.

The gene calls are TRBV6-6 and TRBJ2-2; 7 positions match TRBD1. The junction had 4 bases not matched to a gene; V was cut back by 5 bases and J by 4 bases. Germline CDR1 is MNHNY and CDR2 is SVGAGI (reference sequence). The CDR3 length is 14 residues. The CDR3 is CASSRDRITGELFF. The CDR3 DNA reads as TGTGCCAGCAGTCGGGACAGAATCACCGGGGAGCTGTTTTTT.

The J gene is TRBJ2-3, the V gene TRBV4-3; 14 bases agree with TRBD2. V lost 5 bases and J lost 0; bases outside the gene matches: 10. The germline CDR1 and CDR2 sequences are LGHNA and YSLEER. The CDR3 covers 19 residues. CDR3 DNA sequence: TGCGCCAGCAGCTACGGACTAGCGGGAGGTTTGGGAAGCACAGATACGCAGTATTTT. Its protein product is CASSYGLAGGLGSTDTQYF.

Here the CDR3 reads CASTVGVTYGYTF. The CDR3 nucleotides are TGTGCCAGCACCGTCGGGGTGACCTATGGCTACACCTTC. The chain uses TRBV28 and TRBJ1-2, with unresolved D. The V gene lost 7 bases and the J gene lost 4 bases, with 13 bases spanning the gap. The CDR3 totals 13 residues. The V gene's germline CDR1 is MDHEN and CDR2 SYDVKM.

The chain combines TRBV6-5 with TRBJ1-1; D is unclear. Between the trimmed V and J ends, which lost 6 bases and 4 bases, there was a span of 15 bases. This CDR3 is built from 14 residues. Germline assignment: CDR1 MNHEY and CDR2 SVGAGI. This chain's CDR3 is CASRPSAGITEAFF. In DNA form, the CDR3 reads TGTGCCAGCAGGCCCTCCGCGGGGATCACTGAAGCTTTCTTT.

The chain recombines TRBV6-1 with TRBJ2-7; a possible D gene is TRBD2 (5 bases). CDR3 size: 14 residues. The germline V gene has CDR1 MNHNS and CDR2 SASEGT. Trimming stripped 0 bases from V and 3 bases from J, with 9 bases between. CDR3 amino acids: CASSEARASYEQYF. The CDR3 DNA reads TGTGCCAGCAGTGAAGCGCGGGCTAGCTACGAGCAGTACTTC.

V usage is TRBV7-9 and J usage is TRBJ2-7; D unclear. Trimming left V 3 bases short and J 4 bases short, with 4 bases between. Germline V lookup: CDR1 SEHNR, CDR2 FQNEAQ (reference sequence). The length of the CDR3 is 11 residues. The CDR3 bases are TGTGCCAGCAGCTTTATATACGAGCAGTACTTC. It encodes CASSFIYEQYF.

This clone was observed once. The chain couples TRBV27 to TRBJ2-1; the match to TRBD2 covers 9 bases. V shed 6 bases, J shed 1 base, and the junction held 7 bases outside the gene matches. The CDR3 is made up of 16 amino acids. From germline, CDR1 is MNHEY and CDR2 SMNVEV (reference sequence). The CDR3 is CASSPYSGSSYNEQFF. In DNA form, the CDR3 reads TGTGCCAGCAGCCCTTATAGCGGGAGTTCCTACAATGAGCAGTTCTTC.

The chain couples TRBV27 to TRBJ2-2; D might be TRBD2 (7 bases). V was clipped by 6 bases and J by 4 bases, with 21 bases between them. Germline CDR1 MNHEY, CDR2 SMNVEV (reference sequence). This CDR3 has 17 amino acids. The CDR3 nucleotides read TGTGCCAGCAGGGGGACATTCACTAGCGCGAGCACCGGGGAGCTGTTTTTT. This codes for CASRGTFTSASTGELFF.

The chain uses TRBV11-3 and TRBJ1-4; D is unresolved. Germline lookup yields CDR1 SGHNT and CDR2 YENEEA. Trimming took 2 bases from V and 3 from J, leaving 4 bases between them. The CDR3 extends over 13 amino acids. The DNA of the CDR3 is TGTGCCAGCAGCTTACCATCTAATGAAAAACTGTTTTTT. Protein: CASSLPSNEKLFF. Full variable domain (remainder filled in from reference TRBV11-3 and TRBJ1-4): EAGVVQSPRYKIIEKKQPVAFWCNPISGHNTLYWYLQNLGQGPELLIRYENEEAVDDSQLPKDRFSAERLKGVDSTLKIQPAELGDSAVYLCASSLPSNEKLFFGSGTQLSVL.

Only one count was recorded for this clone. The rearrangement uses TRBV6-6 and TRBJ2-1; D is possibly TRBD1 (5 bases). V gave up 0 bases and J gave up 3 bases, with 9 bases separating them. Germline lookup yields CDR1 MNHNY and CDR2 SVGAGI (reference sequence). The length of the CDR3 is 15 residues. The DNA of the CDR3 is TGTGCCAGCAGTTACTCGAGCAGGGACTACAATGAGCAGTTCTTC. Amino acids: CASSYSSRDYNEQFF.

In DNA form, the CDR3 reads TGTGCCAGCTCACCGGAGGGATATAGCAATCAGCCCCAGCATTTT. Protein product: CASSPEGYSNQPQHF. The rearrangement joins TRBV18 to TRBJ1-5; D gene uncertain. Trimming removed 3 bases at V and 0 bases at J, with 9 bases between. CDR1 KGHSH and CDR2 LQKENI come from the germline V gene. The CDR3 has 15 amino acids. The variable domain in full, completed from reference TRBV18 and TRBJ1-5, reads NAGVMQNPRHLVRRRGQEARLRCSPMKGHSHVYWYRQLPEEGLKFMVYLQKENIIDESGMPKERFSAEFPKEGPSILRIQQVVRGDSAAYFCASSPEGYSNQPQHFGDGTRLSIL.

Points on this clone: At one end, the junction sequence differs from germline, possibly due to a read error. J is TRBJ2-5 and V is TRBV29-1; 8 bases line up with TRBD1. The CDR3 loop spans 12 amino acids. Germline V gives CDR1 SQVTM, CDR2 ANQGSEA. DNA of the CDR3: TGTTCGAGTGACAGGGGACAAGAGACCCAGTACTTC. Encoded protein: CSSDRGQETQYF.

The chain uses TRBV10-1 and TRBJ2-3, with D perhaps matching TRBD2 (5 bases). There are 14 residues in the CDR3. Germline assignment: CDR1 WNHNN and CDR2 SYGVQD (reference sequence). The V gene lost 3 bases and the J gene lost 4 bases, with 11 bases spanning the gap. CDR3 sequence reads: CASSEGLRADTQYF. The CDR3 DNA follows: TGCGCCAGCAGTGAAGGACTCCGGGCAGATACGCAGTATTTT.

This clone has only a few counts. The J gene is TRBJ1-4, the V gene TRBV11-2, with 8 nucleotides matching TRBD1. The V segment lost 0 bases and the J segment 11 bases; nucleotides outside the gene matches: 8. The CDR3 has 15 residues. Germline V lookup: CDR1 SGHAT, CDR2 FQNNGV. The CDR3 spells CASSLDRTGRSKLFF. Written as DNA, the CDR3 is TGTGCCAGCAGCTTAGACCGGACAGGGCGGTCGAAACTGTTTTTT. The full variable domain, rest sourced from reference TRBV11-2 and TRBJ1-4, is EAGVAQSPRYKIIEKRQSVAFWCNPISGHATLYWYQQILGQGPKLLIQFQNNGVVDDSQLPKDRFSAERLKGVDSTLKIQPAKLEDSAVYLCASSLDRTGRSKLFFGSGTQLSVL.

The gene calls are TRBV7-9 and TRBJ2-5; 15 bases are shared with TRBD2. This CDR3 has 19 amino acids. With 6 bases clipped from V and 1 base from J, the junction kept 12 bases outside the gene matches. Germline V CDR1 and CDR2: SEHNR, FQNEAQ (reference sequence). CDR3 nucleotides: TGTGCCAGCAGGTCCCCCGGACTAGCGGGAGGGCAGAGCCAAGAGACCCAGTACTTC. Encoded protein: CASRSPGLAGGQSQETQYF.

The chain links TRBV4-3 to TRBJ2-3, with D possibly TRBD2 on 5 matching bases. There are 15 residues in the CDR3. The germline V gene has CDR1 LGHNA and CDR2 YSLEER. Trimming left V 6 bases short and J 3 bases short, with 16 bases between. CDR3 sequence reads: CASSPLSGTTDTQYF. CDR3 DNA sequence: TGCGCCAGCAGTCCCCTAAGCGGAACAACAGATACGCAGTATTTT.

The CDR3 DNA reads as TGTGCCAGCACTTCAGGGACTAGCGGAGGGCCAGTCAAAAACATTCAGTACTTC. Protein: CASTSGTSGGPVKNIQYF. V gene TRBV27 combines with J gene TRBJ2-4; TRBD2 matches 11 bases. Germline trimming cut 7 bases from V and 3 bases from J; bases unmatched to any gene: 14. Per germline, CDR1 MNHEY and CDR2 SMNVEV (reference sequence). This CDR3 spans 18 amino acids.

The chain is built from TRBV5-1 and TRBJ2-5; a weak D match, TRBD2 (6 bases). In germline, CDR1 is SGHRS, CDR2 YFSETQ. The CDR3 extends over 15 amino acids. V lost 2 bases and J 0 bases, leaving 11 bases between the germline ends. CDR3 DNA sequence: TGCGCCAGCAGCTTAATCGGGAGCGACCAAGAGACCCAGTACTTC. Translation gives CASSLIGSDQETQYF.

The chain employs TRBV5-4 and TRBJ1-5, with a possible D match to TRBD1 (5 bases). The CDR3 has 15 amino acids. V was clipped by 0 bases and J by 1 base, with 8 bases between them. Per germline, CDR1 SGHNT and CDR2 YYREEE (reference sequence). The CDR3 nucleotides are TGTGCCAGCAGCTTGGGGCGGGGCAGCAATCAGCCCCAGCATTTT. This sequence encodes CASSLGRGSNQPQHF.

The V call is TRBV28, the J call TRBJ1-5; unclear D gene. The CDR3 length is 13 residues. The germline gives CDR1 MDHEN, CDR2 SYDVKM. The V and J ends lost 6 bases and 4 bases respectively, with 10 bases between them. CDR3 amino acids: CASRPQQNQPQHF. Written as DNA, the CDR3 is TGTGCCAGCAGGCCACAGCAGAATCAGCCCCAGCATTTT.

The chain employs TRBV19 and TRBJ2-3, with D maybe TRBD1 (5 bases). CDR3 length: 19 residues. Trimming cost V 3 bases and J 1 base, with 23 bases left between them. Germline CDR1 is LNHDA and CDR2 is SQIVND (reference sequence). The CDR3 bases are TGTGCCAGTAGTATCCTAGGGCTGGCAGGGCCGAAGGGCACAGATACGCAGTATTTT. The encoded protein is CASSILGLAGPKGTDTQYF.